Below are 15 T cell receptor beta chains sequenced from a single sample in a study of T-cell reconstitution after alpha-beta-depleted transplantation in children. The library targeted TCRbeta and was prepared with unique molecular identifiers. TCRdb processed the PCR reads anew with MiXCR; each CDR3 protein has one entry. The table records roughly 500,000 distinct CDR3 sequences, 15% to 20% of them present only once. Specimen: PBMCs from the stem cell graft donor, collected from the stem cell graft. The receptors originated from a human donor who donated a stem cell graft to a child with acute lymphoblastic leukemia.

This clonotype appeared a few times. The chain uses TRBV5-1 and TRBJ2-7; TRBD2 is a possible D gene (6 bases). Trimming shortened V by 6 bases and J by 1 base, and 17 bases separated the two germline ends. Germline V gene lookup returns CDR1 SGHRS and CDR2 YFSETQ. The CDR3 has 15 amino acids. The CDR3 region is CASTPGGVRSYEQYF. The CDR3 DNA is TGCGCCAGCACCCCTGGAGGGGTCAGGTCCTACGAGCAGTACTTC.

This clonotype occurred a few times. This chain links TRBV12-3 or TRBV12-4 with TRBJ2-2, with D perhaps matching TRBD1 (6 bases). The V end was cut by 6 bases, the J end by 4 bases, with 15 bases between. The CDR3 is made up of 15 amino acids. CDR3 DNA sequence: TGTGCCAGCAGCTTAAGACAGGTAGCCACCGGGGAGCTGTTTTTT. This translates into CASSLRQVATGELFF.

The V call is TRBV7-6, the J call TRBJ1-6; D gene ambiguous. V was trimmed by 1 base and J by 7 bases, leaving 5 bases between them. Germline loops: CDR1 SGHVS, CDR2 FNYEAQ. This CDR3 has 13 residues. Written as DNA, the CDR3 is TGTGCCAGCAGCTTAGAACAAAATTCACCCCTCCACTTT. Amino acids: CASSLEQNSPLHF.

This clonotype was counted a few times. J is TRBJ2-1 and V is TRBV2, with 9 bases lining up with TRBD2. CDR1 is SNHLY and CDR2 is FYNNEI in the germline V gene. Germline trimming cut 5 bases from V and 9 bases from J; bases unmatched to any gene: 11. The CDR3 extends over 15 amino acids. CDR3 in amino acids: CASSRWASGTSEQFF. Written as DNA, the CDR3 is TGTGCCAGCAGTCGATGGGCTAGCGGGACTAGTGAGCAGTTCTTC.

The V gene is TRBV6-4, the J gene TRBJ1-1; TRBD1 is a possible D gene (5 bases). V was cut by 4 bases and J by 3 bases, with 9 bases left in between. Germline V CDR1 and CDR2: MRHNA, SNTAGT. The CDR3 runs to 13 residues. The CDR3: CASSAGAHTEAFF. The CDR3 DNA follows: TGTGCCAGCAGTGCCGGGGCCCACACTGAAGCTTTCTTT.

The rearrangement uses TRBV19 and TRBJ1-1; TRBD1 might be the D (5 bases). Germline loops: CDR1 LNHDA, CDR2 SQIVND (reference sequence). This CDR3 has 14 amino acids. Trimming cost V 6 bases and J 0 bases, with 11 bases left between them. The CDR3 DNA reads as TGTGCCAGTAGCCAACAGGTTTTGAACACTGAAGCTTTCTTT. Translating gives CASSQQVLNTEAFF.

This clonotype has only a few counts. The V call is TRBV5-1, the J call TRBJ2-7; D may be TRBD1 (5 bases). The CDR3 runs to 15 residues. From germline, CDR1 is SGHRS and CDR2 YFSETQ. Trimming shortened V by 0 bases and J by 0 bases, and 10 bases separated the two germline ends. CDR3 nucleotide sequence: TGCGCCAGCAGCTTGGCACAGGCGTTCTCCTACGAGCAGTACTTC. This sequence encodes CASSLAQAFSYEQYF.

Ten or more counts support this clonotype. V usage is TRBV6-1 and J usage is TRBJ1-5; TRBD1 matches at 7 bases. This CDR3 comprises 15 residues. Germline loops: CDR1 MNHNS, CDR2 SASEGT. The junction had 7 bases not matched to a gene; V was cut back by 6 bases and J by 2 bases. The CDR3 DNA reads as TGTGCCAGCAGCGTACAGGGGTTTGGCAATCAGCCCCAGCATTTT. Encoded protein: CASSVQGFGNQPQHF.

The chain uses TRBV20-1 and TRBJ2-7; 8 bases align to TRBD1. Per germline, CDR1 DFQATT and CDR2 SNEGSKA (reference sequence). V dropped 3 bases and J dropped 4; count of bases not matched to a gene: 8. This CDR3 contains 14 residues. CDR3 sequence reads: CSASQIGQGYEQYF. The CDR3 nucleotides are TGCAGTGCTAGCCAAATCGGACAGGGATACGAGCAGTACTTC.

This clonotype turned up a few times. The chain combines TRBV4-1 with TRBJ1-4; no clear D gene. The CDR3 length is 16 residues. CDR1 is MGHRA, CDR2 YSYEKL, per germline. V was trimmed by 6 bases and J by 3 bases, leaving 17 bases between them. The CDR3 reads CASRPRNSRANEKLFF. CDR3 DNA: TGCGCCAGCAGGCCAAGAAATTCGAGGGCTAATGAAAAACTGTTTTTT.

This clonotype was detected a few times. Written as DNA, the CDR3 is TGTGCCAGCAGCCAAGATAAGACTAGGGGAAACAATGAGCAGTTCTTC. Residues: CASSQDKTRGNNEQFF. The chain couples TRBV3-1 to TRBJ2-1, with D perhaps TRBD2 (6 bases). The CDR3 is 16 amino acids. Germline CDR1 LGHDT, CDR2 YNNKEL (reference sequence). The V end was cut by 0 bases, the J end by 5 bases, with 14 bases between.

This clonotype was recorded once. The chain joins TRBV4-1 to TRBJ1-6; TRBD1 matches 7 bases. Trimming at V came to 0 bases and at J to 6 bases, leaving 2 bases not matched to a gene. The germline V gene encodes CDR1 MGHRA and CDR2 YSYEKL. This CDR3 is 15 amino acids long. The CDR3 nucleotides read TGCGCCAGCAGCCAAGATGGGACAGTTAATTCACCCCTCCACTTT. This codes for CASSQDGTVNSPLHF.

The chain joins TRBV12-3 or TRBV12-4 to TRBJ2-2, with D tentatively TRBD1 (5 bases). Between the trimmed V and J ends, which lost 8 bases and 2 bases, there was a span of 12 bases. This CDR3 comprises 14 residues. CDR3 in DNA: TGTGCCAGCGCTGACGGACAAAACACCGGGGAGCTGTTTTTT. It specifies CASADGQNTGELFF.

Regarding this clonotype: Germline is not matched at one junction end, which may reflect a read error. This chain joins TRBV5-1 and TRBJ2-3, with D unclear. Germline lookup yields CDR1 SGHRS and CDR2 YFSETQ. The CDR3 spans 12 residues. As DNA, the CDR3 is TGTGCCAGCAGTGGAAGGGCAGATACGCAGTATTTT. It yields the protein CASSGRADTQYF.

This clonotype came up a few times. The chain employs TRBV25-1 and TRBJ1-6; D ambiguous. The CDR3 extends over 15 amino acids. The germline V and J ends were trimmed by 1 base and 4 bases, with 8 bases remaining between them. Germline V gene lookup returns CDR1 MGHDK and CDR2 SYGVNS. The CDR3 sequence is CASSESIGYNSPLHF. The CDR3, as DNA: TGTGCCAGCAGTGAATCGATAGGTTATAATTCACCCCTCCACTTT. Full variable domain (remainder filled in from reference TRBV25-1 and TRBJ1-6): EADIYQTPRYLVIGTGKKITLECSQTMGHDKMYWYQQDPGMELHLIHYSYGVNSTEKGDLSSESTVSRIRTEHFPLTLESARPSHTSQYLCASSESIGYNSPLHFGNGTRLTVT.